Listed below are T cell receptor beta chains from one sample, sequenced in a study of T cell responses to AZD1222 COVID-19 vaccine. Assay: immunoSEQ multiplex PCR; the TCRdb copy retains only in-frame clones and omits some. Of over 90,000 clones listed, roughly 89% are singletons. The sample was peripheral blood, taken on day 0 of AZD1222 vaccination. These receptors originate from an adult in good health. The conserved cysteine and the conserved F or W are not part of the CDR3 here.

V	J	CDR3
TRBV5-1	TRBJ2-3	ASSFASGSTDTQY
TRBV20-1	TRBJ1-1	SAGPGTEAF
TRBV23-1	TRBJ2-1	ASSQHGRTGFGVGDEQF
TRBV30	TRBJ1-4	AWSRKLGRAGTNEKLF
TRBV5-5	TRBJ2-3	ASTLTAASTDTQY
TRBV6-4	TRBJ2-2	ASSEQGTGELF
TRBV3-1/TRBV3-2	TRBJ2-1	ASSPSRTGRYNEQF
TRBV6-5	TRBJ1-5	ASSPFQGNQPQH
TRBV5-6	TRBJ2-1	ASSSLLRTEQF
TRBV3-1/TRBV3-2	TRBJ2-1	ASSQIWVSGSHEQF
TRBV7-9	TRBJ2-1	ASGGQGNSYNEQF
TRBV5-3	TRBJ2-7	ARSLAAPRGPYEQY
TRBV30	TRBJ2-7	AWSVNRYEQY
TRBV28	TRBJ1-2	ASSSDRDRGRGYT
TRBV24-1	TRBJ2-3	ATSDPPTSGSRTDTQY
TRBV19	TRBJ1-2	ASSIPGNGYT
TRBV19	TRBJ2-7	ASAWDRDSEQY
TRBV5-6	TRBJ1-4	ASSLGQGEKLF
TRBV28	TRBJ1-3	ASSGLPSHFSGNTIY
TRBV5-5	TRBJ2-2	ASSLALEYTGELF
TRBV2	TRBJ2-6	ASSEGAGGPSYSGANVLT
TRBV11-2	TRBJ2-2	ASSLAMSRASTGELF
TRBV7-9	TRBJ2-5	ASSYYRDQETQY
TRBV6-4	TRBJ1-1	ASSPDPENTEAF
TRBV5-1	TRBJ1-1	ASSIQTGPNTEAF
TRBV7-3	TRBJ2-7	ASSLTGGGGSEQY
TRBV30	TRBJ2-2	AWRQRVKGTGELF
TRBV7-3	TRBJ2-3	ASSLRTSAGLDTQY
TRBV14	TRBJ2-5	ASSQGGKETQY
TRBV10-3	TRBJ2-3	AISGASGRGADTQY
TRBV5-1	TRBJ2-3	ASRTTSGTDTQY
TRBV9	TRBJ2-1	ASSEGLGNNEQF
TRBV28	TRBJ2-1	ASSPLAPLDEQF
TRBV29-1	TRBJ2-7	SAVVGHEQY
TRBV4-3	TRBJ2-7	ASSRGGAGSYEQY
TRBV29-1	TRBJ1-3	SVEYTGGVGNTIY
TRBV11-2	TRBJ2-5	ASSDRTSGRRETQY
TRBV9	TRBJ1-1	ASSVEGGGMNTEAF
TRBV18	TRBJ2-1	ASSRTLSYNEQF
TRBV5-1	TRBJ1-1	ASSLGPTGNTEAF